This note documents a single TCR beta chain sequence. The specificity of this receptor is unknown. Base-call qualities are not available, and no considerably larger clone is one nucleotide away. TCRbeta CDR3 regions were amplified from genomic DNA using the immunoSEQ Assay, a bias-controlled multiplex PCR. Concerning the study's data processing: The number of nucleated cells in each sample was estimated by amplification of reference gene primers within the assay. To quantify the absolute abundance of each unique TCRbeta CDR3 rearrangement, sequence reads were collapsed and filtered. For each sample, productive Simpson clonality was calculated as the square root of Simpson's diversity index across productive rearrangements. The table comes from immuneACCESS by way of TCRdb, which keeps in-frame sequences with V and J called. Part of the clones is missing from these tables; in studies checked, under half for an unresolved V gene and the rest for unknown reasons. The DNA gave D and trimming, while V, J and clone size come from that table. This sample is represented by 400,000 or so clones; 90% of them were singletons. Roughly 0.66% of the sample is held by the ten biggest clonotypes.

The CDR3 measures 14 amino acids from cysteine to phenylalanine. The DNA shown is the 42-base CDR3, in frame from base 1. V was cut back by 6 bases and J by 6 bases, leaving a gap of 16 bases between them. From the germline V gene (reference sequence), CDR1 is LNHDA and CDR2 is SQIVND. This entry is derived from a study of blood T cell repertoires in COVID-19 (dated by TCRdb to 2019 to 2021). General notes on the study: Samples covering the acute and convalescent phases of COVID-19 were provided by collaborators in the United States, Italy and Spain. The prospective study material was composed of cDNA or gDNA derived from T cells, B-cell-depleted T cells, or PBMCs. Deeply sampled blood TCRbeta repertoires from subjects exposed to, actively infected with, or recovered from COVID-19 were included in the dataset. The repertoires were released in a freely available public database intended as a resource for research on the immune response to SARS-CoV-2. The samples were drawn from two sources: the first 160 participants of the ongoing ImmuneRACE study, and 1,254 subjects contributed by 6 global collaborators. Sample metadata almost always included a de-identified subject ID, COVID-19 status, age in years and sex. HLA class I and class II types, where available, came from metadata supplied by the sample provider rather than from assay-based typing. Summary of the overall study and its limitations: The amount of clinical and demographic metadata varied by source and participant and was provided uncurated.

Participants in the prospective study were enrolled through a virtual design, were aged roughly 18 to 100 years, and lived in about 25 United States geographic areas. In the prospective study, participants were assigned to cohorts based on the clinical history participants reported in a screening survey and a study questionnaire. Recovered participants in ImmuneRACE Cohort 3 were defined as having two consecutive negative NP/OP PCR tests, clearance from a healthcare professional, or resolution of symptoms. Mobile phlebotomists in the prospective study collected whole blood, serum and a nasopharyngeal or oropharyngeal swab from every participant. Additional blood draws and questionnaires over an approximately 2-month period could optionally be provided by prospective study participants. Prospective study blood samples were shipped either frozen or at room temperature before DNA extraction.

The receptor comes from a man aged 18 to 29 who had recovered from COVID-19. Sequenced input: PBMCs or T cells enriched from blood (not recorded which). The chain uses TRBV19 and TRBJ2-3; the D gene is perhaps TRBD1, on 5 matching bases. The DNA sequence is given as TGTGCCAGTAGCCCGGTCCTGGGGCCTGATACGCAGTATTTT. This yields the protein CASSPVLGPDTQYF. Where the CDR3 stops, the reference TRBV19 and TRBJ2-3 genes take over; the full variable domain is DGGITQSPKYLFRKEGQNVTLSCEQNLNHDAMYWYRQDPGQGLRLIYYSQIVNDFQKGDIAEGYSVSREKKESFPLTVTSAQKNPTAFYLCASSPVLGPDTQYFGPGTRLTVL.